The 4 T cell receptor beta chains below all came from one sample that was sequenced in a study of blood T cell repertoires in COVID-19 (dated by TCRdb to about 2020). Library preparation was by the immunoSEQ multiplex PCR assay. Here the immuneACCESS table is served through TCRdb, limited to in-frame sequences with V and J called. Missing clones are a known gap in these copies; in checked studies unresolved V genes cover under half, and the rest lacks a known reason. This sample comprises over 110,000 clones, over 75% of them detected only once. Of the sample, roughly 3.7% is held by the ten largest clones. Sequenced sample: PBMCs or T cells enriched from blood (not recorded which). The source of these receptors is a man aged 50 to 59 in a cohort exposed to, infected with or recovered from COVID-19 (not recorded which).

The V and J genes are TRBV11-2 and TRBJ1-1; a possible D gene is TRBD1 (5 bases). The ends were cut back, 0 bases at V and 7 bases at J, with 18 bases in the middle. The CDR3 is 16 amino acids. Germline CDR1 and CDR2: SGHAT and FQNNGV. Written as DNA, the CDR3 is TGTGCCAGCAGCTTAGATTATTCCTCCAGGGTACTTGAAGCTTTCTTT. It encodes CASSLDYSSRVLEAFF.

V usage is TRBV24-1 and J usage is TRBJ2-1, with D maybe TRBD1 (5 bases). In germline, CDR1 is KGHDR, CDR2 SFDVKD. Trimming took off 1 base at V and 8 bases at J, with 8 bases between the two ends. This CDR3 has 13 amino acids. CDR3 loop: CATSDLGVHEQFF. In DNA, the CDR3 is TGTGCCACCAGTGATTTAGGGGTCCATGAGCAGTTCTTC.

The V call is TRBV7-8, the J call TRBJ2-1, with 7 nucleotides matching TRBD1. The CDR3 totals 16 residues. V shed 5 bases, J shed 0 bases, and the junction held 7 bases outside the gene matches. CDR1 is SGHVS, CDR2 FQNEAQ, per germline. The CDR3 nucleotides are TGTGCCAGCAGCGGGGGACAGCCACTCTCCTACAATGAGCAGTTCTTC. Translated, it gives CASSGGQPLSYNEQFF.

This clone was seen a handful of times. The chain links TRBV7-8 to TRBJ1-1; D remains ambiguous. CDR1 and CDR2 from the germline V gene are SGHVS and FQNEAQ. This CDR3 comprises 13 residues. V lost 5 bases to trimming and J lost 3 bases, with 10 bases between them. The CDR3 reads CASSPETYTEAFF. CDR3 DNA: TGTGCCAGCAGCCCAGAAACGTACACTGAAGCTTTCTTT. The full variable domain, with the rest looked up from reference TRBV7-8 and TRBJ1-1, is GAGVSQSPRYKVAKRGQDVALRCDPISGHVSLFWYQQALGQGPEFLTYFQNEAQLDKSGLPSDRFFAERPEGSVSTLKIQRTQQEDSAVYLCASSPETYTEAFFGQGTRLTVV.